Sequencing of this TCR beta chain was carried out in a study of T cell repertoires in cytomegalovirus infection. The J segment lost 8 bases and the V segment lost 1 base, leaving 12 bases of the junction unmatched. The CDR3 has 16 residues. CDR1 and CDR2 (germline): SGHRS, YFSETQ. For this clonotype: Its antigen is as yet unknown.

TCRdb redid the calling of the reads with MiXCR, one entry per CDR3 protein. Seen here are hundreds of thousands of distinct CDR3 sequences, 30% to 35% observed once, and the top ten hold roughly 15%. Study-wide results and caveats: CMV carriers with the relevant HLA were identified by cumulative public TCR beta family frequency.

The receptor's source is a human donor in good health (CMV status not recorded). Some clones in this sample may be carry-over from other donors' samples. The input for sequencing was cultured PBMCs, taken from culture after CMV antigen stimulation. The chain joins TRBV5-1 to TRBJ2-1; the match to TRBD2 covers 7 bases. The CDR3 DNA reads TGCGCCAGCAGCTTGTTCGGGGGAGGGCGATTGGATGAGCAGTTCTTC. Translating it yields CASSLFGGGRLDEQFF.